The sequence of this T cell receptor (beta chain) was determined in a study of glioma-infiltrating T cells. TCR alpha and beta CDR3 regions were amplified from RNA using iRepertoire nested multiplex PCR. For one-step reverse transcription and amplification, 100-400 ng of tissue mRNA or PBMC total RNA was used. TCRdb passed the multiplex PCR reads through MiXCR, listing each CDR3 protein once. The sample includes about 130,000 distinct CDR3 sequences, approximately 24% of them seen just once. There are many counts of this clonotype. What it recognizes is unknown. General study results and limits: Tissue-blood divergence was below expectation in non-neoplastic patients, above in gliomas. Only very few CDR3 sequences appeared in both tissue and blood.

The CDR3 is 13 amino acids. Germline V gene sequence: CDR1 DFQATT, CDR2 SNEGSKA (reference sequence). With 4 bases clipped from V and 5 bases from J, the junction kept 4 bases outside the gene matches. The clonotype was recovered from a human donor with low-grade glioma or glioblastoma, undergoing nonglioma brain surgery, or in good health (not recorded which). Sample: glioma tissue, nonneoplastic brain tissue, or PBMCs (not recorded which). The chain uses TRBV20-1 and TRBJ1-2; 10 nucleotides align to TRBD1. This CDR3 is CSATGQGDYGYTF. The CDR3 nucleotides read TGCAGTGCTACCGGACAGGGGGATTATGGCTACACCTTC.